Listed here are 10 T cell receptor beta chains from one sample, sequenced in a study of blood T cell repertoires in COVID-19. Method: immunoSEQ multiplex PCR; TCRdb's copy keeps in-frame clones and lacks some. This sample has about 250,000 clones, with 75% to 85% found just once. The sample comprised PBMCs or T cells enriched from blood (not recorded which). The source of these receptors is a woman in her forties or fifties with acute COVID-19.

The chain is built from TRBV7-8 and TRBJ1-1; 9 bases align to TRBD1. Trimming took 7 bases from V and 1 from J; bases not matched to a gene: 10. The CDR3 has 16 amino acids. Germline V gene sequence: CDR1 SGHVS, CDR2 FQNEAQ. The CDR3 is CASNSGQGWENTEAFF. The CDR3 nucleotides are TGTGCCAGCAACTCCGGACAGGGGTGGGAGAACACTGAAGCTTTCTTT.

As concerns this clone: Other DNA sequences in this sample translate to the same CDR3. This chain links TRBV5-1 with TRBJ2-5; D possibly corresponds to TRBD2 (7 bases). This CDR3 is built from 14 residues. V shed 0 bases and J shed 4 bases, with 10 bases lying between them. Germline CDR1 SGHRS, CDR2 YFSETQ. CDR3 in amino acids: CASSLAGGRETQYF. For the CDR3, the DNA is TGCGCCAGCAGCTTGGCGGGGGGCCGAGAGACCCAGTACTTC.

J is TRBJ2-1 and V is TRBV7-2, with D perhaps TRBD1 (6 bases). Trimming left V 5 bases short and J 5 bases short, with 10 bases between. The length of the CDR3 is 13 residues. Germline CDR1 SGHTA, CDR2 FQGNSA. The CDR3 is CASSDGQNNEQFF. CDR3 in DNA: TGTGCCAGCAGCGACGGACAGAACAATGAGCAGTTCTTC.

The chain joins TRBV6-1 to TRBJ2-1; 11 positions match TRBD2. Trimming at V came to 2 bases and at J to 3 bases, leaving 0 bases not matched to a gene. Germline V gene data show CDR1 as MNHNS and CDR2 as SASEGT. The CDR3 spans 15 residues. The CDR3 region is CASSELAGGYNEQFF. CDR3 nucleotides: TGTGCCAGCAGTGAACTAGCGGGGGGCTACAATGAGCAGTTCTTC.

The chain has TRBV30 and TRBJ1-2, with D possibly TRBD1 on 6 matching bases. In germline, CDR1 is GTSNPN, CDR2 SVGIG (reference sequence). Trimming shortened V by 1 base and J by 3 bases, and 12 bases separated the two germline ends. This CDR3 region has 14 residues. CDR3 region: CAWSDRVSDYGYTF. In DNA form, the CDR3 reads TGTGCCTGGAGTGACAGGGTTTCGGACTATGGCTACACCTTC.

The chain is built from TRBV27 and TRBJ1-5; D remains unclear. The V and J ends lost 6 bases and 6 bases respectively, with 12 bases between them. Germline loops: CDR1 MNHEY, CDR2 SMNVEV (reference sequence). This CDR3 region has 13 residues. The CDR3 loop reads CASRSMSGQPQHF. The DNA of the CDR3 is TGTGCCAGCAGGTCCATGAGCGGTCAGCCCCAGCATTTT.

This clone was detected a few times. Here the CDR3 DNA reads TGTGCCAGCAGTTCCAGGGTTAGTCAGCCCCAGCATTTT. Protein sequence: CASSSRVSQPQHF. The chain is built from TRBV12-3 or TRBV12-4 and TRBJ1-5, with D possibly TRBD1 on 5 matching bases. V was shortened by 4 bases and J by 6 bases, with 10 bases between the two germline ends. The length of the CDR3 is 13 residues.

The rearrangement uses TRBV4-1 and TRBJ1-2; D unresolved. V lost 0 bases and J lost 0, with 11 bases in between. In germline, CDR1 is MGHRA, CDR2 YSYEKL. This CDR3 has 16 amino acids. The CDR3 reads CASSQDGRGANYGYTF. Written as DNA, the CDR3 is TGCGCCAGCAGCCAAGATGGGCGGGGTGCTAACTATGGCTACACCTTC.

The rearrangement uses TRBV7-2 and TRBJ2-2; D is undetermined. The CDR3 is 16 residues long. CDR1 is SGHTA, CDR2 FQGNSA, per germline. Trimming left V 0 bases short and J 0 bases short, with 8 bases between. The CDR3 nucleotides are TGTGCCAGCAGCTTAGCATCCATAGCGAACACCGGGGAGCTGTTTTTT. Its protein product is CASSLASIANTGELFF.

CDR3 residues: CASSPGTGGINQPQHF. The CDR3 region has the DNA TGTGCCAGCTCACCGGGGACAGGGGGTATTAATCAGCCCCAGCATTTT. The chain recombines TRBV18 with TRBJ1-5, with 11 bases that match TRBD1. V lost 3 bases to trimming and J lost 4 bases; unmatched junction nucleotides: 5. This CDR3 comprises 16 residues. CDR1 and CDR2 from the germline V gene are KGHSH and LQKENI.